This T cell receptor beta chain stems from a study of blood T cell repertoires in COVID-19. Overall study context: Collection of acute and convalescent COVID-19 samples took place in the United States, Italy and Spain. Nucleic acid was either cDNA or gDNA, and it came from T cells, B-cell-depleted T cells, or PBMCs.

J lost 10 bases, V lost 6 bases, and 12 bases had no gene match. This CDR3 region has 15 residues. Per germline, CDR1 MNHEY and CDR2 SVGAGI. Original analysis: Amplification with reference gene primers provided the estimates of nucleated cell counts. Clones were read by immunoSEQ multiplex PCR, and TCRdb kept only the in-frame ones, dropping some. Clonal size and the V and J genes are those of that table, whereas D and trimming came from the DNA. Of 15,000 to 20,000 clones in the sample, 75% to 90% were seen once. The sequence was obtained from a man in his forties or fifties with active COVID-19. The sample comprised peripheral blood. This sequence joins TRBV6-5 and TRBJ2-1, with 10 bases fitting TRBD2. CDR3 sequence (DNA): TGTGCCAGCAGCCCGCGACTAGCGGGTGATGGGGAGCAGTTCTTC. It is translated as CASSPRLAGDGEQFF.